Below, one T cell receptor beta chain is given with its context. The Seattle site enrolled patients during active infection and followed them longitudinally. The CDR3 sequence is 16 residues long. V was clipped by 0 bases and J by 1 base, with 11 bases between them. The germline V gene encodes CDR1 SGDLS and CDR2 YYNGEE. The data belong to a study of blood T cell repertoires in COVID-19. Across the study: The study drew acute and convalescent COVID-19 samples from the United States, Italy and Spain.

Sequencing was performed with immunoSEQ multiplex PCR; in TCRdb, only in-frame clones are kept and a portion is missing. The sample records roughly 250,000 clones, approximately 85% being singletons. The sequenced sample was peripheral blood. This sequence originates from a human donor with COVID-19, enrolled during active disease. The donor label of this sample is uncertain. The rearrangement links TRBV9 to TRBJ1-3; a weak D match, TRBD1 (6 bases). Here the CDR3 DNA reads TGTGCCAGCAGCGTAGCAGGGGTTGGTTCTGGAAACACCATATATTTT. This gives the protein CASSVAGVGSGNTIYF.